Following are 8 T cell receptor beta chains from one sample sequenced in a study of CD8+ T cells in alopecia areata. Investigators isolated RNA and reverse transcribed it into cDNA to act as the sequencing template. The protocol was immunoSEQ multiplex PCR, while the TCRdb copy is restricted to in-frame clones and leaves out a portion. The profile shows 200,000 or so clones, around 50% of them singletons. The sample comprised CD8+ T cells sorted from blood. These receptors all stem from a human donor in good health.

The gene calls are TRBV2 and TRBJ2-7, with D uncertain. The length of the CDR3 is 13 residues. The V end lost 3 bases, the J end lost 0 bases, and 6 bases lay between the germline ends. Germline V lookup: CDR1 SNHLY, CDR2 FYNNEI. The CDR3 protein is CASSDQASYEQYF. The CDR3 bases are TGTGCCAGCAGTGACCAGGCCTCCTACGAGCAGTACTTC.

The genes are TRBV11-2 and TRBJ1-2; perhaps TRBD1 as D (5 bases). Trimming left V 6 bases short and J 0 bases short, with 11 bases between. Germline V CDR1 and CDR2: SGHAT, FQNNGV. The CDR3 sequence is 14 residues long. As DNA, the CDR3 is TGTGCCAGCAGTGGGGGGGATGCTAACTATGGCTACACCTTC. The encoded protein is CASSGGDANYGYTF.

This clone was recorded a few times. V usage is TRBV7-3 and J usage is TRBJ1-1; D is ambiguous. V lost 2 bases and J lost 1, with 5 bases in between. CDR3 size: 13 residues. CDR1 is SGHTA and CDR2 is FQGTGA in the germline V gene. CDR3 in amino acids: CASSLGWNTEAFF. The DNA of the CDR3 is TGTGCCAGCAGCTTAGGGTGGAACACTGAAGCTTTCTTT.

The rearrangement links TRBV2 to TRBJ1-5; a weak D match, TRBD1 (5 bases). Germline V gene data show CDR1 as SNHLY and CDR2 as FYNNEI. This CDR3 spans 14 amino acids. Trimming stripped 1 base from V and 3 bases from J, with 7 bases between. CDR3: CASSEGRVNQPQHF. CDR3 DNA sequence: TGTGCCAGCAGTGAAGGCAGGGTCAATCAGCCCCAGCATTTT.

This chain links TRBV29-1 with TRBJ1-2; 8 nucleotides match TRBD1. This CDR3 spans 14 amino acids. Germline CDR1 reads SQVTM; CDR2 reads ANQGSEA. J was trimmed by 5 bases and V by 2 bases; bases with no gene match: 7. CDR3 sequence (DNA): TGCAGCGTTGAAACCGGACAGGGCGAATATGGCTACACCTTC. It codes for CSVETGQGEYGYTF.

This clone was counted between two and nine times. V usage is TRBV7-9 and J usage is TRBJ2-5; tentative D call: TRBD1 (6 bases). Germline V CDR1 and CDR2: SEHNR, FQNEAQ (reference sequence). This CDR3 is 16 amino acids long. V was clipped by 5 bases and J by 2 bases, with 18 bases between them. The CDR3 sequence is CASSGTGTTTQETQYF. CDR3 bases: TGTGCCAGCAGCGGCACCGGGACAACAACTCAAGAGACCCAGTACTTC.

This chain joins TRBV19 and TRBJ2-7, with 10 bases aligning to TRBD1. The CDR3 runs to 17 residues. V shed 5 bases, J shed 5 bases, and the junction held 15 bases outside the gene matches. CDR1 is LNHDA and CDR2 is SQIVND in the germline V gene (reference sequence). The CDR3 DNA follows: TGTGCCAGTAGTTCTTCCCGGGACAGGGGCCGGTCCAACGAGCAGTACTTC. Translating gives CASSSSRDRGRSNEQYF. Complete variable domain (other parts from reference TRBV19 and TRBJ2-7): DGGITQSPKYLFRKEGQNVTLSCEQNLNHDAMYWYRQDPGQGLRLIYYSQIVNDFQKGDIAEGYSVSREKKESFPLTVTSAQKNPTAFYLCASSSSRDRGRSNEQYFGPGTRLTVT.

The chain couples TRBV5-1 to TRBJ2-7, with 7 bases fitting TRBD1. The CDR3 contains 12 residues. CDR1 is SGHRS, CDR2 YFSETQ, per germline. The junction had 6 bases not matched to a gene; V was cut back by 7 bases and J by 5 bases. The DNA for the CDR3 is TGCGCCAGCTCCGACAGGGTCAACGAGCAGTACTTC. Protein: CASSDRVNEQYF.